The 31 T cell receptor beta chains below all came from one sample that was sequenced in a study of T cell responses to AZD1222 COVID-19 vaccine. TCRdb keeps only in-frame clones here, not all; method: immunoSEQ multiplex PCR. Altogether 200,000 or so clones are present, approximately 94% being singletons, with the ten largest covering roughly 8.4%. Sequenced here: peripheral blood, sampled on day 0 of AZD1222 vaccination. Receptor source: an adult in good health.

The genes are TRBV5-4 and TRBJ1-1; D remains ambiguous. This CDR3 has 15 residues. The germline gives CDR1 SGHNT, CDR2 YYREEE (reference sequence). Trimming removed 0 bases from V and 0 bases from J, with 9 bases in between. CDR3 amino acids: CASSLGTHMNTEAFF. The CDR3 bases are TGTGCCAGCAGCTTGGGGACTCATATGAACACTGAAGCTTTCTTT. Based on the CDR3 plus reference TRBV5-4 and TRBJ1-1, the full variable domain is ETGVTQSPTHLIKTRGQQVTLRCSSQSGHNTVSWYQQALGQGPQFIFQYYREEENGRGNFPPRFSGLQFPNYSSELNVNALELDDSALYLCASSLGTHMNTEAFFGQGTRLTVV.

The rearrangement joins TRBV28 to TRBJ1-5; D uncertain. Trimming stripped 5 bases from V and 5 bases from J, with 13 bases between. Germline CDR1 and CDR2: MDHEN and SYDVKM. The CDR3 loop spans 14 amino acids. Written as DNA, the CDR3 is TGTGCCAGCAGTGTATTTTACGGTTATCAGCCCCAGCATTTT. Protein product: CASSVFYGYQPQHF.

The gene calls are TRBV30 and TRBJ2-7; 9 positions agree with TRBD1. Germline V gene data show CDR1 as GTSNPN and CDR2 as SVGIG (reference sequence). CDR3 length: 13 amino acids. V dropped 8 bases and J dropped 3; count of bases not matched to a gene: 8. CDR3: CARSPGQGYEQYF. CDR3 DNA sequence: TGTGCCCGGTCACCGGGACAGGGCTACGAGCAGTACTTC.

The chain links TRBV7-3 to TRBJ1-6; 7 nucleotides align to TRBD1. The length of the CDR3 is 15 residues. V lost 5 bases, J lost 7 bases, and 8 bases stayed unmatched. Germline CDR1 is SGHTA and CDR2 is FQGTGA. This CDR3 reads CASSADREWNSPLHF. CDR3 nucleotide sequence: TGTGCCAGCAGCGCTGACAGGGAGTGGAATTCACCCCTCCACTTT.

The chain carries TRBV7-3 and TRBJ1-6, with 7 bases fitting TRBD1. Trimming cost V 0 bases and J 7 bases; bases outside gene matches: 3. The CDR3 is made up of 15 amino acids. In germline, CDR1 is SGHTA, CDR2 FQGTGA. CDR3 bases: TGTGCCAGCAGCTTAACAGGGACAGACAATTCACCCCTCCACTTT. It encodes CASSLTGTDNSPLHF. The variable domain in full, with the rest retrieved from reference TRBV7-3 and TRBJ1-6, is GAGVSQTPSNKVTEKGKYVELRCDPISGHTALYWYRQSLGQGPEFLIYFQGTGAADDSGLPNDRFFAVRPEGSVSTLKIQRTERGDSAVYLCASSLTGTDNSPLHFGNGTRLTVT.

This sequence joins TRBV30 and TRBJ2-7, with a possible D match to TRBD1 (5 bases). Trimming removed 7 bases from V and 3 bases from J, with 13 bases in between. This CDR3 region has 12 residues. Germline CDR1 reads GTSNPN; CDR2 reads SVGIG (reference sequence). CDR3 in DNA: TGTGCCTTCTCCCGACAGTACTACGAGCAGTACTTC. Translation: CAFSRQYYEQYF.

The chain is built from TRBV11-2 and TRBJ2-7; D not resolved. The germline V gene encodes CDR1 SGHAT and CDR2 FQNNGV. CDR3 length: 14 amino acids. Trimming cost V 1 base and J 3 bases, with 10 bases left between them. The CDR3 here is CASSLASHFYEQYF. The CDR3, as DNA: TGTGCCAGCAGCTTAGCATCACACTTCTACGAGCAGTACTTC.

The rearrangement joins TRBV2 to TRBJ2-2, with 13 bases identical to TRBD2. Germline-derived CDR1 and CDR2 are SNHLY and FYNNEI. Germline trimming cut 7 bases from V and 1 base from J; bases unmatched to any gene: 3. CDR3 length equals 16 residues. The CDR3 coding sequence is TGTGCCAGCACCGGGACTAGCGGGATGAACACCGGGGAGCTGTTTTTT. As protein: CASTGTSGMNTGELFF.

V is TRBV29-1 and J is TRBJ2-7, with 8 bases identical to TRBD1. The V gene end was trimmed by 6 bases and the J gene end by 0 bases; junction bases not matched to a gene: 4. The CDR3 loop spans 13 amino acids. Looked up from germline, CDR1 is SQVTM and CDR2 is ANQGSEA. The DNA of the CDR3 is TGCAGCGTGGGACAGGCTAGCTCCTACGAGCAGTACTTC. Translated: CSVGQASSYEQYF.

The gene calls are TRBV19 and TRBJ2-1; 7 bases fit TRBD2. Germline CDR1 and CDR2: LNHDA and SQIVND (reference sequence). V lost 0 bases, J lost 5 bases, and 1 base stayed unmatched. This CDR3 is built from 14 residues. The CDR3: CASSIDAGDNEQFF. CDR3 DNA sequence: TGTGCCAGTAGTATAGATGCGGGGGACAATGAGCAGTTCTTC.

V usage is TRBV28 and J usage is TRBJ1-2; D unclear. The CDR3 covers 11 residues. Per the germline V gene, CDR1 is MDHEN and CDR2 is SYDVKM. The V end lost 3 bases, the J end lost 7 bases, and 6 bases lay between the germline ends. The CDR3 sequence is CASSLSGGYTF. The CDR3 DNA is TGTGCCAGCAGTTTGTCGGGTGGCTACACCTTC.

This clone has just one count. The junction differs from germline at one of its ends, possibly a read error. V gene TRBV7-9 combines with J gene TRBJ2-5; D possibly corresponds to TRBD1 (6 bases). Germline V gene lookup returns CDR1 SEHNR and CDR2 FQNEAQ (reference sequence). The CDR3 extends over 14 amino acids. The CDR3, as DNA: TGTGCCAGCAGCATAGCTCAGGGGCAAGAGACCCAGTACTTC. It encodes CASSIAQGQETQYF.

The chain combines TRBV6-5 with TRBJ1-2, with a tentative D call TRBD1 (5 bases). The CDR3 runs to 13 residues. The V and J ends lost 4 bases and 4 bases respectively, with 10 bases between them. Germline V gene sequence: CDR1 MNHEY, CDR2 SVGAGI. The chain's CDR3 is CASSSGDSYGYTF. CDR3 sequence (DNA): TGTGCCAGCAGTTCCGGAGACAGCTATGGCTACACCTTC.

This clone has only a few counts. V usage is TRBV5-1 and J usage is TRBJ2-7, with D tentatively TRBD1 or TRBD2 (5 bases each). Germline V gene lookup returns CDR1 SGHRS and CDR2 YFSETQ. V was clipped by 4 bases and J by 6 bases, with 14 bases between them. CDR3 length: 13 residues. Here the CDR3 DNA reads TGCGCCAGCAGCCTCAACCAGGGACGCGAGCAGTACTTC. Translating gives CASSLNQGREQYF.

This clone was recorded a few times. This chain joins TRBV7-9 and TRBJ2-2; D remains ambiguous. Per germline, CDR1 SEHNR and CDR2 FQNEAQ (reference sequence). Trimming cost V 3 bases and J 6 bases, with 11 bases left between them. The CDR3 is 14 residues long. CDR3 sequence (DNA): TGTGCCAGCAGCTTTAACACCAACCCCGGGGAGCTGTTTTTT. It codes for CASSFNTNPGELFF.

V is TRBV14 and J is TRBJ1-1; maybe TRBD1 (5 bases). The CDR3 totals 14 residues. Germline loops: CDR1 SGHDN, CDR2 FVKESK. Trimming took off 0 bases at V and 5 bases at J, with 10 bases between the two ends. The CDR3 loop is CASSQEGAWTEAFF. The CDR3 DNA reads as TGTGCCAGCAGCCAAGAAGGGGCCTGGACTGAAGCTTTCTTT.

CDR3 bases: TGCGCCAGCAGCCAGATCGGGAGGGCCATCCACGAGCAGTACTTC. Translated, it gives CASSQIGRAIHEQYF. The V call is TRBV4-1, the J call TRBJ2-7; 8 positions agree with TRBD2. The germline gives CDR1 MGHRA, CDR2 YSYEKL. J was trimmed by 5 bases and V by 3 bases; bases with no gene match: 9. This CDR3 is 15 amino acids long.

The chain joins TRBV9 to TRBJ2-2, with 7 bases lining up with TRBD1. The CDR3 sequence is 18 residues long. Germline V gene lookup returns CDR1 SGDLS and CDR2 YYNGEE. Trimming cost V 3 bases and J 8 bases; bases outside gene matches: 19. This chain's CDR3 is CASSARSSGQIVTGELFF. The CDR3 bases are TGTGCCAGCAGCGCGCGGTCTTCGGGACAGATAGTCACTGGGGAGCTGTTTTTT.

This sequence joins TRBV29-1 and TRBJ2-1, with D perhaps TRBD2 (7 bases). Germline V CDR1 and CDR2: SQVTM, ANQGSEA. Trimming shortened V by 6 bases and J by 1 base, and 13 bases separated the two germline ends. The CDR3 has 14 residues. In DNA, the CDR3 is TGCAGCGTCCCTAGGGGGGGTTCCTACAATGAGCAGTTCTTC. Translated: CSVPRGGSYNEQFF.

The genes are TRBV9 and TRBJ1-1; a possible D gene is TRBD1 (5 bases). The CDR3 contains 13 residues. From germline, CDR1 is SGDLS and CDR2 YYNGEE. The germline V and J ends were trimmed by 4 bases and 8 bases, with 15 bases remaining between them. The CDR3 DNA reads TGTGCCAGCAGCCTCGATCTTGGGGGAGAAGCTTTCTTT. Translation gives CASSLDLGGEAFF.

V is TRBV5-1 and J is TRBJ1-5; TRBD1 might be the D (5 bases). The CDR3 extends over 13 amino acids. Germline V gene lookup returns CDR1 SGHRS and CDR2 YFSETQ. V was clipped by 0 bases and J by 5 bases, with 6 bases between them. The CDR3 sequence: CASSLAQDQPQHF. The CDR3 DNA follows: TGCGCCAGCAGCTTGGCACAGGATCAGCCCCAGCATTTT.

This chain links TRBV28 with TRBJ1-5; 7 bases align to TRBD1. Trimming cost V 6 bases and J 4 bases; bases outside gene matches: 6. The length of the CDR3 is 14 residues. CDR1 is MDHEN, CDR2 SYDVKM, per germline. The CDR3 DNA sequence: TGTGCCAGCAGAGGGACAGCGAGGAATCAGCCCCAGCATTTT. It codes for CASRGTARNQPQHF.

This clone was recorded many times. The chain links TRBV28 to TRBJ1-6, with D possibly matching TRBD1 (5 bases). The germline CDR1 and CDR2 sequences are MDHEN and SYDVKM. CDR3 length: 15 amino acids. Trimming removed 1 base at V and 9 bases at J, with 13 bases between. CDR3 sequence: CASSLSQGMGSPLHF. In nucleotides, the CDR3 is TGTGCCAGCAGTTTATCGCAGGGAATGGGTTCACCCCTCCACTTT.

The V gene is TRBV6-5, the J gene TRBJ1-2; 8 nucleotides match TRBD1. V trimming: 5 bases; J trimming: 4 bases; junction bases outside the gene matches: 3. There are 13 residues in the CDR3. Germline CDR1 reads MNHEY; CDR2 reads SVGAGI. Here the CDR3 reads CASSRTGTYGYTF. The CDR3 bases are TGTGCCAGCAGTAGGACAGGGACCTATGGCTACACCTTC.

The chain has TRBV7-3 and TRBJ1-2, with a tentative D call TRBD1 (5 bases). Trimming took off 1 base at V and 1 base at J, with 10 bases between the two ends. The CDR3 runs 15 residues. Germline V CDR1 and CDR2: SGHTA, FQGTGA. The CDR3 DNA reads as TGTGCCAGCAGCTTAATGCCCGGGGGTAACTATGGCTACACCTTC. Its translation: CASSLMPGGNYGYTF.

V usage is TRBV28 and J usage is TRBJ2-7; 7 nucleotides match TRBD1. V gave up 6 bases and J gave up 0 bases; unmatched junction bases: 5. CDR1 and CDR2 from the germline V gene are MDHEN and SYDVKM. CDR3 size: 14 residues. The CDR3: CASSPTGNSYEQYF. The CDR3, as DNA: TGTGCCAGCAGCCCGACAGGGAACTCCTACGAGCAGTACTTC.

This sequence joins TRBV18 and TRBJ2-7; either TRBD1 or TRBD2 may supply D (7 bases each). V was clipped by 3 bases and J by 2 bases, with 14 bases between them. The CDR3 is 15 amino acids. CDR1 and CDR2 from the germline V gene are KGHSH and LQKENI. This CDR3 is CASSPGGTVPYEQYF. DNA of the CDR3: TGTGCCAGCTCACCGGGAGGGACAGTCCCCTACGAGCAGTACTTC.

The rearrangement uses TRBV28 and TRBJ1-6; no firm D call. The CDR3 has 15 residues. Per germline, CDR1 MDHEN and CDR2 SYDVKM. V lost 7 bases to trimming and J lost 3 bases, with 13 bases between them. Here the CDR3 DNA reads TGTGCCAGCACCTACAGAGGAGGCTATAATTCACCCCTCCACTTT. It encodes CASTYRGGYNSPLHF.

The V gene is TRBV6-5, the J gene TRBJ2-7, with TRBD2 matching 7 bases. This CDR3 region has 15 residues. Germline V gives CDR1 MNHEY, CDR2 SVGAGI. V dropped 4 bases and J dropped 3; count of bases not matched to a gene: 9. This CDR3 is CASSSPTLAFYEQYF. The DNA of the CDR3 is TGTGCCAGCAGTTCGCCGACACTAGCGTTCTACGAGCAGTACTTC.

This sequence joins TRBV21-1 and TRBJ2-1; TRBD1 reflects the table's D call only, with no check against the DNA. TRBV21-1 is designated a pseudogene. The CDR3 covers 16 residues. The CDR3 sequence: CASSKTRTGGYNEQFF. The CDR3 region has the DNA TGTGCCAGCAGCAAAACGCGGACAGGGGGGTACAATGAGCAGTTCTTC.

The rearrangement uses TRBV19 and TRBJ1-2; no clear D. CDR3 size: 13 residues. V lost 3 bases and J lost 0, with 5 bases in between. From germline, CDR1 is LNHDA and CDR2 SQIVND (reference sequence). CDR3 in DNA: TGTGCCAGTAGTATTCAAGCTAACTATGGCTACACCTTC. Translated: CASSIQANYGYTF.